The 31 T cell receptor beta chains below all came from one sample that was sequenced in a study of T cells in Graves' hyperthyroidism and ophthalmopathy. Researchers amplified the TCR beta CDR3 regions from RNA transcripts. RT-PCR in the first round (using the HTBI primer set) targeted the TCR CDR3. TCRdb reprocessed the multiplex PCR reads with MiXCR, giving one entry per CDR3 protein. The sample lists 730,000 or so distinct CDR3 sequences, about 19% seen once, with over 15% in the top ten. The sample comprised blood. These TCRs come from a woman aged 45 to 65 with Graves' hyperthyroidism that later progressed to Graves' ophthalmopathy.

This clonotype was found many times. CDR3 protein: CASRETGGYEQYF. As DNA, the CDR3 is TGTGCCAGCAGGGAGACAGGGGGGTACGAGCAGTACTTC. The chain links TRBV2 to TRBJ2-7; 9 nucleotides line up with TRBD1. The CDR3 loop spans 13 amino acids. Trimming at V came to 6 bases and at J to 4 bases, leaving 4 bases not matched to a gene. Per germline, CDR1 SNHLY and CDR2 FYNNEI.

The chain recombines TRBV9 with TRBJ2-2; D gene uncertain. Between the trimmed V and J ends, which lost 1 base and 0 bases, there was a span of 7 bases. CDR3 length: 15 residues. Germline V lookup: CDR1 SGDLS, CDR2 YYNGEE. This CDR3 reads CASSVYGPNTGELFF. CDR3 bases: TGTGCCAGCAGCGTATACGGCCCGAACACCGGGGAGCTGTTTTTT.

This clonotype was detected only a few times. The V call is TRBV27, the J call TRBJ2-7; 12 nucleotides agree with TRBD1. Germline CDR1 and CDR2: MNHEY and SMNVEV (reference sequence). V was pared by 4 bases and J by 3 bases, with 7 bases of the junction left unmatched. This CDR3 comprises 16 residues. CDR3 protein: CASSSPGQGAGYEQYF. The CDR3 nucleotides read TGTGCCAGCAGTTCCCCGGGACAGGGGGCCGGCTACGAGCAGTACTTC.

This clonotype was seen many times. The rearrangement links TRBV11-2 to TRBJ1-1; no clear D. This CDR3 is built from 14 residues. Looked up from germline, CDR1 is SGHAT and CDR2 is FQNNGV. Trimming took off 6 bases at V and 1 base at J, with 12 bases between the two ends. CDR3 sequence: CASSSGFANTEAFF. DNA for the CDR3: TGTGCCAGCAGTTCAGGATTTGCGAACACTGAAGCTTTCTTT.

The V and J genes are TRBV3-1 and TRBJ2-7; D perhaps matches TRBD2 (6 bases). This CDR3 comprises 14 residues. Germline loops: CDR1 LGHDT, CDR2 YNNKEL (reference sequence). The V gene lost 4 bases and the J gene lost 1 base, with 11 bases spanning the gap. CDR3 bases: TGTGCCAGCAGCCGCCGGGACTTGTCCTACGAGCAGTACTTC. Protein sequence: CASSRRDLSYEQYF.

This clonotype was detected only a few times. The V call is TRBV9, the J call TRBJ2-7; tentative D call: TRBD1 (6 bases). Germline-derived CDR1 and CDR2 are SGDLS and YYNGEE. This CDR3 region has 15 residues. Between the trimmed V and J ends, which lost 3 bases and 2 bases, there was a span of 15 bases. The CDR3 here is CASSAQTGAPYEQYF. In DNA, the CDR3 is TGTGCCAGCAGCGCCCAGACAGGCGCCCCCTACGAGCAGTACTTC.

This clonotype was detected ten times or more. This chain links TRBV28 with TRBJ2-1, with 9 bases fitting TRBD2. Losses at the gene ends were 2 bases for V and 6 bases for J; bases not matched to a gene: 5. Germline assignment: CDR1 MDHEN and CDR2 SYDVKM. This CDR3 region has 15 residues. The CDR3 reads CASSLLAGKRNEQFF. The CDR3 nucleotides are TGTGCCAGCAGTTTACTAGCGGGAAAACGCAATGAGCAGTTCTTC.

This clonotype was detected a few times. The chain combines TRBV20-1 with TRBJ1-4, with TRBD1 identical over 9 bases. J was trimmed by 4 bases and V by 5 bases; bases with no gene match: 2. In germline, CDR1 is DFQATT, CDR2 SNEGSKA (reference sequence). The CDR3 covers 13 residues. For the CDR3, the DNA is TGCAGTGCTGGGGACAGGGTTAATGAAAAACTGTTTTTT. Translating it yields CSAGDRVNEKLFF.

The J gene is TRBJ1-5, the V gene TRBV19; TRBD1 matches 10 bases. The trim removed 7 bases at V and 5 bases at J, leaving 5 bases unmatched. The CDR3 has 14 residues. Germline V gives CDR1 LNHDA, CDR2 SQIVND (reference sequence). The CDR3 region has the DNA TGTGCCAGTATTCAGACAGGGGGCGATCAGCCCCAGCATTTT. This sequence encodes CASIQTGGDQPQHF.

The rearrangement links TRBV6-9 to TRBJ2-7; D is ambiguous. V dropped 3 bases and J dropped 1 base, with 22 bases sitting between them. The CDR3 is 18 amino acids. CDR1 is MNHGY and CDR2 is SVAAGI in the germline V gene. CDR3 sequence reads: CASSYLRTDGRSSYEQYF. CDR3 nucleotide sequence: TGTGCCAGCAGTTACCTACGGACGGACGGAAGGAGTTCCTACGAGCAGTACTTC.

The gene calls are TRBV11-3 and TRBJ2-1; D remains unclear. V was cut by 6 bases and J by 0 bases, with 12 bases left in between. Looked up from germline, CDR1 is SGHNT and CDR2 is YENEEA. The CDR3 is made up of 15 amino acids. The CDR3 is CASSYGRSSYNEQFF. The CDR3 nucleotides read TGTGCCAGCAGTTACGGACGCAGCTCCTACAATGAGCAGTTCTTC.

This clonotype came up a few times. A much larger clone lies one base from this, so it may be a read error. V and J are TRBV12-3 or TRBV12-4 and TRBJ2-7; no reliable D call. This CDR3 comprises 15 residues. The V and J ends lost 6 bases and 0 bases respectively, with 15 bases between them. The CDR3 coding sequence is TGTGCCAGCAGCAGGCCCGGCCGAAGCTCCTACGAGCAGTACTTC. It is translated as CASSRPGRSSYEQYF.

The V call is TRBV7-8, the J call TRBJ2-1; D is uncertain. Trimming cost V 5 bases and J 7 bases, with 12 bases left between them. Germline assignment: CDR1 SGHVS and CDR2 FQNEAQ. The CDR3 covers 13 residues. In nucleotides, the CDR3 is TGTGCCAGCAGCCCGAGCTTAAGGAATGAGCAGTTCTTC. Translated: CASSPSLRNEQFF.

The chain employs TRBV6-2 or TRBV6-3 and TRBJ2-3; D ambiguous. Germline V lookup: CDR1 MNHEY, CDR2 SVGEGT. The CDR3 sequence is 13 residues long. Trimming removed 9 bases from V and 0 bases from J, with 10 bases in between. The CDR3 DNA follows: TGTGCCAGTCAAAGGCAGAGCACAGATACGCAGTATTTT. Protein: CASQRQSTDTQYF.

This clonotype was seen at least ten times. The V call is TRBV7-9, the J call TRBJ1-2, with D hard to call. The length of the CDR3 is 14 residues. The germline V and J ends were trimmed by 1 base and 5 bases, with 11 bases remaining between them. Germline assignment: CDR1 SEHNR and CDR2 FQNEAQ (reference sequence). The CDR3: CASSLGTDFYGYTF. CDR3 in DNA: TGTGCCAGCAGCTTAGGGACGGATTTTTATGGCTACACCTTC.

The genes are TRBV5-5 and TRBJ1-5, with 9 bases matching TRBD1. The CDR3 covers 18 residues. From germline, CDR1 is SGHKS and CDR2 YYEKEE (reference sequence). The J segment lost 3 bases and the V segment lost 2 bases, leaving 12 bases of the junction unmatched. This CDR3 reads CASSFRDRVLLDNQPQHF. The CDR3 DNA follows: TGTGCCAGCAGCTTCCGGGACAGGGTATTGCTAGACAATCAGCCCCAGCATTTT.

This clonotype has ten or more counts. The CDR3 loop reads CASSHAGSISGNEQFF. The DNA for the CDR3 is TGTGCCAGCAGTCACGCCGGGTCCATCTCGGGGAATGAGCAGTTCTTC. V and J are TRBV12-3 or TRBV12-4 and TRBJ2-1, with a tentative D call TRBD2 (5 bases). Trimming stripped 5 bases from V and 7 bases from J, with 21 bases between. The CDR3 covers 16 residues.

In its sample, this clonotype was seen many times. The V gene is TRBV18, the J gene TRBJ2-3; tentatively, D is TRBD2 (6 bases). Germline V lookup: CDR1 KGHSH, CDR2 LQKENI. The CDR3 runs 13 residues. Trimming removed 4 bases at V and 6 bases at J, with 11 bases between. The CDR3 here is CASSRDFTDTQYF. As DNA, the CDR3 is TGTGCCAGCTCACGGGACTTCACGGATACGCAGTATTTT. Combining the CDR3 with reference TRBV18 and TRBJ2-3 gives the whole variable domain NAGVMQNPRHLVRRRGQEARLRCSPMKGHSHVYWYRQLPEEGLKFMVYLQKENIIDESGMPKERFSAEFPKEGPSILRIQQVVRGDSAAYFCASSRDFTDTQYFGPGTRLTVL.

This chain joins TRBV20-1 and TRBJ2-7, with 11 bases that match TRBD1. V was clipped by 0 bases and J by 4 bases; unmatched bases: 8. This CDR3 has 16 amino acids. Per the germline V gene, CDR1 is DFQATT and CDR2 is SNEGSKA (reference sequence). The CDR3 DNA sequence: TGCAGTGCTAGAGATCTCCTGGGACAGGGGGTTTACGAGCAGTACTTC. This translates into CSARDLLGQGVYEQYF.

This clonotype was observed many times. In DNA, the CDR3 is TGCGCCAGCAGACCTACTTGGCAGGCCGACCAAGAGACCCAGTACTTC. Translation gives CASRPTWQADQETQYF. The chain has TRBV4-1 and TRBJ2-5; D uncertain. Germline V gives CDR1 MGHRA, CDR2 YSYEKL. The CDR3 is 16 amino acids. V gave up 6 bases and J gave up 0 bases, with 17 bases separating them.

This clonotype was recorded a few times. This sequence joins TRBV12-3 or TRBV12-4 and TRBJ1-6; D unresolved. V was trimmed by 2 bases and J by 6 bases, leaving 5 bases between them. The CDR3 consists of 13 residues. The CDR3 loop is CASSLQPNSPLHF. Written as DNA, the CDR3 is TGTGCCAGCAGTTTACAGCCTAATTCACCCCTCCACTTT.

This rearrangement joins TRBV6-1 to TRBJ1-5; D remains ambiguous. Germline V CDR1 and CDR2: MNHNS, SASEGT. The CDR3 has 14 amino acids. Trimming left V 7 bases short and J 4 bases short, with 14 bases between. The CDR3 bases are TGTGCCAGCACAATCCACGACTTGAATCAGCCCCAGCATTTT. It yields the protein CASTIHDLNQPQHF.

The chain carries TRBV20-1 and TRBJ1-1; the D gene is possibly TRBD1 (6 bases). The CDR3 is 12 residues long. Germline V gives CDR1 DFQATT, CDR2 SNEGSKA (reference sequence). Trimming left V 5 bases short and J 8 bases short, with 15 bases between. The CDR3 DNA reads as TGCAGTGCTTCAACAGGGTTTTTAGAAGCTTTCTTT. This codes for CSASTGFLEAFF.

The CDR3 bases are TGTGCCAGCAGCCAACAGGGTGTTGGCAATCAGCCCCAGCATTTT. It encodes CASSQQGVGNQPQHF. The rearrangement links TRBV12-3 or TRBV12-4 to TRBJ1-5, with D maybe TRBD1 (6 bases). This CDR3 spans 15 amino acids. The V end was cut by 6 bases, the J end by 2 bases, with 14 bases between.

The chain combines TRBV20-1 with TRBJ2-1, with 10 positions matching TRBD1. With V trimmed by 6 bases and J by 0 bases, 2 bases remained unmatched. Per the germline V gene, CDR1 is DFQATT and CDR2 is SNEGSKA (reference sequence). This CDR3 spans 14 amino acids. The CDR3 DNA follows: TGCAGTGCGAGGGACAGGGGCTCCTACAATGAGCAGTTCTTC. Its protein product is CSARDRGSYNEQFF.

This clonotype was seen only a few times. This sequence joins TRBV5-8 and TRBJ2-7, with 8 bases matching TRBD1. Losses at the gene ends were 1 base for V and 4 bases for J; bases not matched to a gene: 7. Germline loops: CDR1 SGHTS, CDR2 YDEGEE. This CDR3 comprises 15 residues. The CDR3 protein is CASSLQGATPYEQYF. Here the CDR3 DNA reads TGTGCCAGCAGCTTGCAGGGGGCAACCCCTTACGAGCAGTACTTC.

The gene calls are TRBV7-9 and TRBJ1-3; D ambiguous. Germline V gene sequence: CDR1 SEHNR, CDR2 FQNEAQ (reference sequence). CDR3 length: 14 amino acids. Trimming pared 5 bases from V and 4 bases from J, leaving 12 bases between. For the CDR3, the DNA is TGTGCCAGCAGCCAGAACGCAGACGGAAACACCATATATTTT. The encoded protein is CASSQNADGNTIYF.

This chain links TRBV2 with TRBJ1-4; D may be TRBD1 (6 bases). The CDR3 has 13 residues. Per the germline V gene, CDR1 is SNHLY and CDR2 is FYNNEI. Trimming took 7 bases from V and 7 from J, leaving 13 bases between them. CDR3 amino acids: CASIGQKIEKLFF. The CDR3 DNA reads TGTGCCAGCATCGGACAGAAGATTGAAAAACTGTTTTTT.

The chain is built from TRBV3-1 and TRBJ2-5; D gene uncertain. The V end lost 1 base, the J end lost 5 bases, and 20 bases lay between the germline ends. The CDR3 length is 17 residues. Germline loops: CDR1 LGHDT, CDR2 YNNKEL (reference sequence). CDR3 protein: CASSQALVGLGFETQYF. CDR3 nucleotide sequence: TGTGCCAGCAGCCAAGCCCTGGTAGGATTGGGGTTTGAGACCCAGTACTTC.

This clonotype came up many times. CDR3 bases: TGTGCCAGCTCCCCCGGGACAGGGGACCCAGATACGCAGTATTTT. Amino acid sequence: CASSPGTGDPDTQYF. This chain joins TRBV18 and TRBJ2-3, with 10 bases that match TRBD1. V lost 6 bases, J lost 4 bases, and 7 bases stayed unmatched. This CDR3 spans 15 amino acids. The V gene's germline CDR1 is KGHSH and CDR2 LQKENI.

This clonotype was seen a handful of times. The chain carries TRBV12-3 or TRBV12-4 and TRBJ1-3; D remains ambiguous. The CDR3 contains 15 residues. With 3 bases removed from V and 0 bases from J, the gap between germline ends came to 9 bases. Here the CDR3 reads CASSFRSHSGNTIYF. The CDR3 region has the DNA TGTGCCAGCAGTTTCCGCAGCCACTCTGGAAACACCATATATTTT.